Shown below are 22 T cell receptor beta chains from a single sample sequenced in a study of T-cell reconstitution after alpha-beta-depleted transplantation in children. A TCRbeta library incorporating unique molecular identifiers was prepared. MiXCR, run by TCRdb on the PCR reads, gives a single entry per CDR3 protein. This table has hundreds of thousands of distinct CDR3 sequences, 16% appearing once. The sample consisted of PBMCs from the stem cell graft donor, taken from the stem cell graft. The receptor source for this set is a human donor who donated a stem cell graft to a child with acute myeloid leukemia.

This clonotype turned up a few times. The V call is TRBV27, the J call TRBJ2-6, with 9 bases matching TRBD1. Germline CDR1 MNHEY, CDR2 SMNVEV (reference sequence). The CDR3 spans 17 residues. The J segment lost 3 bases and the V segment lost 6 bases, leaving 9 bases of the junction unmatched. CDR3 amino acids: CASSPGQGAVGANVLTF. The CDR3 coding sequence is TGTGCCAGCAGCCCGGGACAGGGAGCAGTTGGGGCCAACGTCCTGACTTTC. Using reference TRBV27 and TRBJ2-6 for the parts outside the CDR3, the full variable domain is EAQVTQNPRYLITVTGKKLTVTCSQNMNHEYMSWYRQDPGLGLRQIYYSMNVEVTDKGDVPEGYKVSRKEKRNFPLILESPSPNQTSLYFCASSPGQGAVGANVLTFGAGSRLTVL.

Regarding this clonotype: This may be a read error, as it is one base from a much larger clone. The V gene is TRBV7-2, the J gene TRBJ2-1; a weak D match, TRBD1 (5 bases). From germline, CDR1 is SGHTA and CDR2 FQGNSA. Trimming left V 7 bases short and J 2 bases short, with 18 bases between. The CDR3 length is 16 residues. CDR3 DNA sequence: TGTGCCAGCACCCAGGGCATTGGCCAACCCTACAATGAGCAGTTCTTC. Translated: CASTQGIGQPYNEQFF.

This clonotype has more than one count but fewer than ten. The J gene is TRBJ2-7, the V gene TRBV5-6; D tentatively reads TRBD1 or TRBD2 (5 bases each). Germline CDR1 SGHDT, CDR2 YYEEEE. Deletions cut 0 bases from V and 4 bases from J, with 11 bases between. The CDR3 is made up of 14 amino acids. The CDR3 bases are TGTGCCAGCAGCTTGGTTGGGGACGGTTACGAGCAGTACTTC. Translation gives CASSLVGDGYEQYF.

This clonotype was recorded a few times. The chain combines TRBV7-2 with TRBJ2-1, with D perhaps being TRBD1 or TRBD2 (6 bases each). The CDR3 covers 12 residues. With 3 bases removed from V and 11 bases from J, the gap between germline ends came to 11 bases. CDR1 and CDR2 from the germline V gene are SGHTA and FQGNSA. The CDR3 is CASSLEGVKQFF. CDR3 nucleotides: TGTGCCAGCAGCTTGGAGGGGGTAAAGCAGTTCTTC.

This chain joins TRBV20-1 and TRBJ2-3; 9 bases agree with TRBD2. Per germline, CDR1 DFQATT and CDR2 SNEGSKA (reference sequence). The V segment lost 6 bases and the J segment 2 bases; nucleotides outside the gene matches: 12. The CDR3 spans 16 residues. CDR3 loop: CSALFLAGEATDTQYF. The DNA for the CDR3 is TGCAGTGCCCTTTTTTTAGCGGGGGAGGCCACAGATACGCAGTATTTT.

V usage is TRBV4-3 and J usage is TRBJ2-3; 14 nucleotides match TRBD2. The germline V gene encodes CDR1 LGHNA and CDR2 YSLEER. The CDR3 covers 17 residues. The ends lost 4 bases at V and 3 bases at J; junction bases unmatched: 6. The CDR3 is CASSPLGTSGGTDTQYF. The DNA of the CDR3 is TGCGCCAGCAGCCCACTTGGGACTAGCGGGGGAACAGATACGCAGTATTTT.

CDR3 protein: CASSQDGTSTYEQYV. The CDR3 nucleotides are TGCGCCAGCAGCCAAGACGGGACATCAACCTACGAGCAGTACGTC. The chain combines TRBV4-1 with TRBJ2-7, with D maybe TRBD1 (6 bases). Looked up from germline, CDR1 is MGHRA and CDR2 is YSYEKL. V was shortened by 0 bases and J by 2 bases, with 11 bases between the two germline ends. The CDR3 runs to 15 residues.

In its sample, this clonotype was seen many times. The V and J genes are TRBV12-3 or TRBV12-4 and TRBJ1-1, with a weak D call TRBD1 (6 bases). The CDR3 totals 13 residues. Trimming removed 7 bases at V and 3 bases at J, with 12 bases between. The CDR3 is CASTLEGDTEAFF. DNA for the CDR3: TGTGCCAGCACCTTAGAGGGGGACACTGAAGCTTTCTTT.

The V and J genes are TRBV7-7 and TRBJ2-7; D possibly corresponds to TRBD1 (5 bases). The ends were cut back, 5 bases at V and 0 bases at J, with 14 bases in the middle. This CDR3 comprises 15 residues. CDR1 is SSHAT and CDR2 is FNYEAQ in the germline V gene (reference sequence). The CDR3 loop reads CASSTLDTHSYEQYV. The DNA of the CDR3 is TGTGCCAGCAGCACCCTGGACACGCACTCCTACGAGCAGTACGTC.

Ten or more counts support this clonotype. The chain couples TRBV7-2 to TRBJ2-1; D gene unclear. The CDR3 is made up of 13 amino acids. In germline, CDR1 is SGHTA, CDR2 FQGNSA. With 1 base removed from V and 6 bases from J, the gap between germline ends came to 7 bases. The CDR3 reads CASSLVGSNEQFF. The CDR3 region has the DNA TGTGCCAGCAGCTTAGTCGGAAGCAATGAGCAGTTCTTC.

In regard to this clonotype: Since a much larger clone is just one base distant, this may be a read error. The genes are TRBV20-1 and TRBJ2-1; perhaps D is TRBD1 or TRBD2 (5 bases each). CDR1 DFQATT and CDR2 SNEGSKA come from the germline V gene (reference sequence). The CDR3 totals 14 residues. The V gene lost 2 bases and the J gene lost 6 bases, with 14 bases spanning the gap. The CDR3 loop reads CSARRGTSGNEQFF. Written as DNA, the CDR3 is TGCAGTGCTAGACGAGGGACCTCCGGCAATGAGCAGTTCTTC.

This clonotype has a count of ten or more. The chain joins TRBV30 to TRBJ2-7, with D perhaps matching TRBD1 (6 bases). The CDR3 loop spans 15 amino acids. V was pared by 0 bases and J by 0 bases, with 12 bases between. CDR1 GTSNPN and CDR2 SVGIG come from the germline V gene (reference sequence). This chain's CDR3 is CAWSVRDRSSYEQYF. In DNA, the CDR3 is TGTGCCTGGAGTGTGCGAGACAGGAGCTCCTACGAGCAGTACTTC.

This clonotype was observed many times. The gene calls are TRBV20-1 and TRBJ2-3; 9 bases match TRBD2. The CDR3 runs 18 residues. V shed 5 bases, J shed 5 bases, and the junction held 20 bases outside the gene matches. Germline lookup yields CDR1 DFQATT and CDR2 SNEGSKA (reference sequence). In DNA, the CDR3 is TGCAGTGCTGAGGGGGGGAGCGGGGGGAAGAGTCAGAGAGATACGCAGTATTTT. As protein: CSAEGGSGGKSQRDTQYF.

The table lists this clonotype with many counts. V is TRBV20-1 and J is TRBJ2-1, with TRBD2 matching over 7 bases. This CDR3 contains 11 residues. Germline-derived CDR1 and CDR2 are DFQATT and SNEGSKA (reference sequence). Trimming took 7 bases from V and 5 from J; bases not matched to a gene: 2. The CDR3 DNA follows: TGCAGTGGCCGGGGGGACAATGAGCAGTTCTTC. This encodes CSGRGDNEQFF.

This clonotype was detected many times. The V call is TRBV20-1, the J call TRBJ1-5; possibly TRBD1 for D (5 bases). V was trimmed by 4 bases and J by 4 bases, leaving 14 bases between them. CDR3 length equals 14 residues. The germline V gene has CDR1 DFQATT and CDR2 SNEGSKA (reference sequence). The CDR3 sequence: CSAIAATDNQPQHF. CDR3 DNA: TGCAGTGCTATTGCAGCGACAGATAATCAGCCCCAGCATTTT.

This clonotype was picked up a small number of times. The gene calls are TRBV24-1 and TRBJ2-3; 8 nucleotides line up with TRBD1. CDR3 length: 15 residues. Trimming took 10 bases from V and 5 from J; bases not matched to a gene: 13. From germline, CDR1 is KGHDR and CDR2 SFDVKD. The CDR3 DNA follows: TGTGCCACTAATGGCGGGACAGGAGGCCGAGATACGCAGTATTTT. It encodes CATNGGTGGRDTQYF.

This clonotype came up many times. The V call is TRBV20-1, the J call TRBJ2-7, with a possible D match to TRBD1 (6 bases). This CDR3 comprises 11 residues. CDR1 is DFQATT, CDR2 SNEGSKA, per germline (reference sequence). V was shortened by 5 bases and J by 3 bases, with 8 bases between the two germline ends. For the CDR3, the DNA is TGCAGTGCTCCACAGGGCTACGAGCAGTACTTC. It is translated as CSAPQGYEQYF.

The DNA of the CDR3 is TGTGCCAGCAGTGAAACAGGACCCGGGGAGCTGTTTTTT. Its protein is CASSETGPGELFF. The J gene is TRBJ2-2, the V gene TRBV25-1, with TRBD1 as a possible D gene (5 bases). V lost 2 bases and J lost 6, with 7 bases in between. Germline lookup yields CDR1 MGHDK and CDR2 SYGVNS. The CDR3 contains 13 residues. The variable domain in full, completed from reference TRBV25-1 and TRBJ2-2, reads EADIYQTPRYLVIGTGKKITLECSQTMGHDKMYWYQQDPGMELHLIHYSYGVNSTEKGDLSSESTVSRIRTEHFPLTLESARPSHTSQYLCASSETGPGELFFGEGSRLTVL.

Ten or more counts support this clonotype. The J gene is TRBJ2-3, the V gene TRBV20-1; D not resolved. This CDR3 spans 14 amino acids. The V end lost 5 bases, the J end lost 0 bases, and 12 bases lay between the germline ends. Germline assignment: CDR1 DFQATT and CDR2 SNEGSKA (reference sequence). The chain's CDR3 is CSAPHMISTDTQYF. The CDR3 nucleotides are TGCAGTGCTCCCCACATGATTAGCACAGATACGCAGTATTTT.

This chain connects TRBV5-1 to TRBJ1-1; 9 bases fit TRBD1. The CDR3 sequence is 15 residues long. V was clipped by 0 bases and J by 3 bases; unmatched bases: 3. In germline, CDR1 is SGHRS, CDR2 YFSETQ. The CDR3, as DNA: TGCGCCAGCAGCTTGGGGACAGGGGATGACACTGAAGCTTTCTTT. Translated, it gives CASSLGTGDDTEAFF. The complete variable domain, with remaining parts taken from reference TRBV5-1 and TRBJ1-1, reads KAGVTQTPRYLIKTRGQQVTLSCSPISGHRSVSWYQQTPGQGLQFLFEYFSETQRNKGNFPGRFSGRQFSNSRSEMNVSTLELGDSALYLCASSLGTGDDTEAFFGQGTRLTVV.

This clonotype has just a few counts. This chain uses TRBV20-1 with TRBJ2-7; 8 nucleotides line up with TRBD2. CDR3 length equals 13 residues. From germline, CDR1 is DFQATT and CDR2 SNEGSKA (reference sequence). V shed 3 bases, J shed 2 bases, and the junction held 3 bases outside the gene matches. The CDR3 sequence: CSASSGGPYEQYV. The CDR3 DNA sequence: TGCAGTGCTAGCTCGGGGGGGCCCTACGAGCAGTACGTC.

This clonotype appeared a few times. The chain couples TRBV18 to TRBJ2-3; D perhaps matches TRBD2 (6 bases). The V gene lost 10 bases and the J gene lost 1 base, with 18 bases spanning the gap. The CDR3 consists of 15 residues. Germline V CDR1 and CDR2: KGHSH, LQKENI. CDR3 loop: CAIRGDFDGTDTQYF. CDR3 DNA: TGTGCCATCCGAGGGGACTTCGATGGCACAGATACGCAGTATTTT.